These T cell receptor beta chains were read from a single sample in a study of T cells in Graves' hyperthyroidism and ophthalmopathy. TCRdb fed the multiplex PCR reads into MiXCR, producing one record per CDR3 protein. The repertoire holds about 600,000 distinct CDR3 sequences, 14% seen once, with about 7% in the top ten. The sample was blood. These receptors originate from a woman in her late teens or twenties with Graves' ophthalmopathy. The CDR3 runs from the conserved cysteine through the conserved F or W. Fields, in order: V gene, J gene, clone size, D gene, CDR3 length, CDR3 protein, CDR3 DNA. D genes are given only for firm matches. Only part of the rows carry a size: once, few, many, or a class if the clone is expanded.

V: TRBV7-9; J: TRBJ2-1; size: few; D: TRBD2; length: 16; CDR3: CASSHMGGLEYNEQFF; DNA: TGTGCCAGCAGCCACATGGGGGGGTTGGAGTACAATGAGCAGTTCTTC
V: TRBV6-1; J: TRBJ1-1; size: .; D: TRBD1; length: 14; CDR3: CASSITGENTEAFF; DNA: TGTGCCAGCAGTATCACAGGGGAGAACACTGAAGCTTTCTTT
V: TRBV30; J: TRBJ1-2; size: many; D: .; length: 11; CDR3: CAWGRAWGYTF; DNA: TGTGCCTGGGGCAGGGCGTGGGGCTACACCTTC
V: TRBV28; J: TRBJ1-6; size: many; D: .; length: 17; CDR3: CASTPDGGGSYNSPLHF; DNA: TGTGCCAGCACCCCCGACGGAGGGGGCTCCTATAATTCACCCCTCCACTTT
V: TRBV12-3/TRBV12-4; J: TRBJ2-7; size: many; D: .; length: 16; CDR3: CASSLGEPGAIYEQYF; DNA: TGTGCCAGCAGTTTGGGGGAGCCGGGGGCGATCTACGAGCAGTACTTC
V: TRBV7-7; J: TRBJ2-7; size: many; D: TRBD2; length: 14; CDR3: CASSLGLTSREQYF; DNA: TGTGCTAGCAGCTTAGGTTTGACTAGCCGTGAGCAGTACTTC
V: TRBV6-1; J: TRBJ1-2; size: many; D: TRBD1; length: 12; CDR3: CASSRQGGGYTF; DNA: TGTGCCAGCAGCAGACAGGGAGGTGGCTACACCTTC
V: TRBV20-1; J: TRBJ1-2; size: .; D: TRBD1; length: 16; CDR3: CSAPRPGQGSSDGYTF; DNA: TGCAGTGCCCCCCGGCCTGGACAGGGAAGTTCAGATGGCTACACCTTC
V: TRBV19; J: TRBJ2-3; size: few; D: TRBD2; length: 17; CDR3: CASSLYRAGGPPDTQYF; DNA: TGTGCCAGTAGTTTATATAGAGCGGGAGGGCCTCCAGATACGCAGTATTTT
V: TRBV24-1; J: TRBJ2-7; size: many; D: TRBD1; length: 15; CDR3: CATSAGQGTAYEQYF; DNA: TGTGCCACCAGTGCCGGACAGGGGACGGCCTACGAGCAGTACTTC
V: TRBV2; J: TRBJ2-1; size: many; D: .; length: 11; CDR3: CASIGYNEQFF; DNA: TGTGCCAGCATCGGGTACAATGAGCAGTTCTTC
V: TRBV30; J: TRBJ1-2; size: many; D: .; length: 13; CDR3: CAWSTDAGLGYTF; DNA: TGTGCCTGGAGTACGGACGCGGGGCTCGGCTACACCTTC
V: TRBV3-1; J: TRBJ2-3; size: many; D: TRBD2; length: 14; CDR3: CASTRRREADTQYF; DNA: TGTGCCAGCACCCGTCGGCGGGAGGCAGATACGCAGTATTTT
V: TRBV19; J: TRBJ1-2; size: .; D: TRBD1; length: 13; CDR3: CASKDRGARGYTF; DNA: TGTGCCAGTAAGGACAGGGGGGCTCGGGGCTACACCTTC
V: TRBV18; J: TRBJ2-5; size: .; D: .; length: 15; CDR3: CASSVSYSYQETQYF; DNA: TGTGCCAGCTCAGTATCTTACTCGTACCAAGAGACCCAGTACTTC
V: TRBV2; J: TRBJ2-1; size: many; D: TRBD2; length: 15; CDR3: CASEGLAVSYNEQFF; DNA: TGTGCCAGCGAGGGACTAGCGGTCTCCTACAATGAGCAGTTCTTC
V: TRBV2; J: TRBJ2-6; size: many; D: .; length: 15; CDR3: CASSRGISGANVLTF; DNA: TGTGCCAGCAGCCGGGGGATTTCTGGGGCCAACGTCCTGACTTTC
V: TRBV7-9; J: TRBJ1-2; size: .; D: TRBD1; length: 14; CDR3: CASSPRDRELGYTF; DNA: TGTGCCAGCAGCCCCCGGGACAGGGAGCTCGGCTACACCTTC
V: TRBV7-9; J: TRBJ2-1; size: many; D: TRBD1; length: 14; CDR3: CASSLVGQGREQFF; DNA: TGTGCCAGCAGCTTAGTGGGACAGGGGCGTGAGCAGTTCTTC
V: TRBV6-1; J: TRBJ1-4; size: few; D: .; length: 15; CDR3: CASGGSRTTNEKLFF; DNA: TGTGCCAGCGGGGGGTCGAGGACGACTAATGAAAAACTGTTTTTT
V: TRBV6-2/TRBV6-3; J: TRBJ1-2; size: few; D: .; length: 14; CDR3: CASSYEGRPYGYTF; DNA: TGTGCCAGCAGTTACGAGGGGAGACCTTATGGCTACACCTTC
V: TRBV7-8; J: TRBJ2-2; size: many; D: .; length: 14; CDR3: CASSPQGRAGELFF; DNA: TGTGCCAGCAGCCCACAGGGGAGGGCCGGGGAGCTGTTTTTT
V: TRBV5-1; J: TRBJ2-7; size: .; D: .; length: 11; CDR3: CASSASGEQYF; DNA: TGCGCCAGCAGCGCCTCCGGCGAGCAGTACTTC
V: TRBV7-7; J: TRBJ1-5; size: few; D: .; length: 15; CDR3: CASSLADSSNQPQHF; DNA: TGTGCTAGCAGCTTGGCCGACAGTAGCAATCAGCCCCAGCATTTT
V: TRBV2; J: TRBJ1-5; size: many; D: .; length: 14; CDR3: CASSEVRGLGPQHF; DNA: TGTGCCAGCAGTGAGGTGAGAGGCTTAGGGCCCCAGCATTTT
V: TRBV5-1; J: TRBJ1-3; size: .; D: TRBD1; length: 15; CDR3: CASNAGTGAGNTIYF; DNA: TGCGCCAGCAACGCCGGGACAGGGGCTGGAAACACCATATATTTT
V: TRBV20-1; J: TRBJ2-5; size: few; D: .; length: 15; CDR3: CSARDNGGSQETQYF; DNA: TGCAGTGCTAGAGATAATGGGGGGTCCCAAGAGACCCAGTACTTC
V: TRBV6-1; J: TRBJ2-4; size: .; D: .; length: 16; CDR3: CASSDHIAGAKNIQYF; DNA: TGTGCCAGCAGTGACCACATAGCCGGAGCCAAAAACATTCAGTACTTC
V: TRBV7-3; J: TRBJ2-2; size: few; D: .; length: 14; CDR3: CAGRISGNTGELFF; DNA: TGTGCCGGCAGAATCTCAGGAAACACCGGGGAGCTGTTTTTT
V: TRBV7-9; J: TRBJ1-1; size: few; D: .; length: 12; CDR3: CASLGRRTEAFF; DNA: TGTGCCTCCCTAGGGAGGAGAACTGAAGCTTTCTTT
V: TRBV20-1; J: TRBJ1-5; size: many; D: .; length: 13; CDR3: CSARRGVNQPQHF; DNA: TGCAGTGCAAGGAGGGGGGTTAATCAGCCCCAGCATTTT
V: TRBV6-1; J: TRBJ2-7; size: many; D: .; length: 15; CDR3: CASQRTGSEAYEQYF; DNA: TGTGCCAGCCAGAGAACGGGAAGCGAGGCCTACGAGCAGTACTTC
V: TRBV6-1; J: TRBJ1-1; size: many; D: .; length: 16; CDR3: CASSPPTVPLRTEAFF; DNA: TGTGCCAGCAGCCCGCCGACGGTCCCCCTGCGGACTGAAGCTTTCTTT